The next 14 T cell receptor beta chains were all read from a single sample in a study of blood T cell repertoires in COVID-19 (dated by TCRdb to about 2020). The method behind the library was the immunoSEQ multiplex PCR assay. TCRdb retrieved this table from immuneACCESS and kept in-frame rearrangements only. Not all clones are present; in checked studies, unresolved V genes account for under half, and no reason is known for the remainder. For this sample the table gives around 58,000 clones, of which approximately 85% were detected only once. Around 16% of the sample is taken by the ten largest. The sequencing sample was made of peripheral blood. The receptor source for this set is a human donor in a cohort sampled during active COVID-19.

Only one count was recorded for this clone. The chain uses TRBV3-1 (or the pseudogene TRBV3-2) and TRBJ1-4; TRBD1 agrees at 7 bases. Unmatched junction bases numbered 4, after V lost 1 base and J lost 5 bases. Germline CDR1 LGHDT, CDR2 YNNKEL (reference sequence). This CDR3 is 15 amino acids long. CDR3 sequence (DNA): TGTGCCAGCAGCCAAGGTGGGACAGTAAATGAAAAACTGTTTTTT. Amino acids: CASSQGGTVNEKLFF.

The CDR3 bases are TGTGCCAGCAGCTCCTACACGGGTGAAGGGAGGATCTCTGGCTACACCTTC. Amino acids: CASSSYTGEGRISGYTF. The V call is TRBV5-8, the J call TRBJ1-2; D uncertain. V dropped 3 bases and J dropped 7 bases, with 25 bases sitting between them. CDR3 size: 17 residues. CDR1 and CDR2 from the germline V gene are SGHTS and YDEGEE.

V gene TRBV24-1 combines with J gene TRBJ2-3; TRBD1 is a possible D gene (6 bases). Germline CDR1 and CDR2: KGHDR and SFDVKD. Between the trimmed V and J ends, which lost 9 bases and 4 bases, there was a span of 13 bases. This CDR3 has 13 amino acids. The CDR3: CATGQGWADTQYF. CDR3 sequence (DNA): TGTGCCACCGGCCAGGGGTGGGCAGATACGCAGTATTTT.

The genes are TRBV6-5 and TRBJ1-6, with TRBD1 matching over 8 bases. Germline CDR1 is MNHEY and CDR2 is SVGAGI. Losses at the gene ends were 6 bases for V and 10 bases for J; bases not matched to a gene: 8. CDR3 length equals 14 residues. CDR3 loop: CASSSTQGGSPLHF. CDR3 in DNA: TGTGCCAGCAGCTCGACACAGGGGGGCTCACCCCTCCACTTT.

This clone was seen many times. The rearrangement links TRBV2 to TRBJ1-2; TRBD1 matches 10 bases. Germline trimming cut 5 bases from V and 7 bases from J; bases unmatched to any gene: 1. The CDR3 runs 12 residues. The germline V gene encodes CDR1 SNHLY and CDR2 FYNNEI. This CDR3 is CASSRDRGGYTF. CDR3 nucleotide sequence: TGTGCCAGCAGTCGGGACAGGGGTGGCTACACCTTC.

V gene TRBV14 combines with J gene TRBJ1-2; a possible D gene is TRBD1 (6 bases). Germline lookup yields CDR1 SGHDN and CDR2 FVKESK. V was cut by 5 bases and J by 5 bases, with 18 bases left in between. This CDR3 is 15 amino acids long. CDR3 bases: TGTGCCAGCAGCACTCGCGCAACAGGGCTGTATGGCTACACCTTC. Translating it yields CASSTRATGLYGYTF.

This clone appeared a few times. This sequence joins TRBV10-2 and TRBJ2-3; tentatively, D is TRBD2 (6 bases). Looked up from germline, CDR1 is WSHSY and CDR2 is SAAADI. The CDR3 runs 14 residues. The V end lost 8 bases, the J end lost 4 bases, and 16 bases lay between the germline ends. The CDR3 nucleotides are TGCGCCAGCCCTCCTACGGGGGTCCCAGATACGCAGTATTTT. It specifies CASPPTGVPDTQYF.

CDR3: CASSHSPGQYTDTQYF. CDR3 DNA sequence: TGTGCCAGCAGTCACAGCCCGGGACAGTACACAGATACGCAGTATTTT. This rearrangement joins TRBV6-2 or TRBV6-3 to TRBJ2-3, with 7 positions matching TRBD1. There are 16 residues in the CDR3. The ends lost 5 bases at V and 2 bases at J; junction bases unmatched: 10. From germline, CDR1 is MNHEY and CDR2 SVGEGT.

This clone was seen a single time. The chain employs TRBV10-1 and TRBJ2-5; TRBD1 matches 9 bases. CDR3 length: 16 amino acids. Trimming at V came to 6 bases and at J to 1 base, leaving 9 bases not matched to a gene. Germline-derived CDR1 and CDR2 are WNHNN and SYGVQD (reference sequence). The CDR3 region is CASSPSDRGRQETQYF. The CDR3, as DNA: TGCGCCAGCAGCCCCTCGGACAGGGGACGCCAAGAGACCCAGTACTTC.

The chain couples TRBV7-2 to TRBJ2-7; 11 nucleotides agree with TRBD2. Germline V gene sequence: CDR1 SGHTA, CDR2 FQGNSA. The CDR3 has 19 residues. V was clipped by 0 bases and J by 0 bases; unmatched bases: 10. The CDR3 here is CASSLAHLAGGLSSYEQYF. CDR3 DNA: TGTGCCAGCAGCTTAGCGCATTTAGCGGGGGGGCTCAGCTCCTACGAGCAGTACTTC.

The CDR3 spells CASSLERGGLGEQFF. In DNA form, the CDR3 reads TGCGCCAGCAGCTTGGAGCGGGGGGGCCTGGGCGAGCAGTTCTTC. The rearrangement joins TRBV5-1 to TRBJ2-1, with 10 bases aligning to TRBD2. Germline V CDR1 and CDR2: SGHRS, YFSETQ. The V and J ends lost 0 bases and 10 bases, in that order; junction bases with no gene match: 7. The CDR3 spans 15 residues.

The V call is TRBV10-3, the J call TRBJ2-3; 8 bases align to TRBD1. This CDR3 region has 12 residues. The V gene's germline CDR1 is ENHRY and CDR2 SYGVKD. Trimming cost V 10 bases and J 2 bases; bases outside gene matches: 2. CDR3 amino acids: CATGGLTDTQYF. The DNA of the CDR3 is TGTGCCACAGGGGGCCTCACAGATACGCAGTATTTT.

V gene TRBV6-5 combines with J gene TRBJ2-7; TRBD1 aligns across 8 bases. Germline CDR1 and CDR2: MNHEY and SVGAGI. J gave up 3 bases and V 8 bases, and 9 bases lay outside the gene matches. This CDR3 has 14 residues. CDR3 in DNA: TGTGCCAGCGGAGCCGGGACAGGTGTCTACGAGCAGTACTTC. It is translated as CASGAGTGVYEQYF.

The chain is built from TRBV29-1 and TRBJ2-5; 9 bases are a match to TRBD1. The length of the CDR3 is 12 residues. J gave up 5 bases and V 7 bases, and 5 bases lay outside the gene matches. Germline-derived CDR1 and CDR2 are SQVTM and ANQGSEA. The CDR3 nucleotides are TGCAGCGCCGGACAGGGGCGTGAGACCCAGTACTTC. Its translation is CSAGQGRETQYF.